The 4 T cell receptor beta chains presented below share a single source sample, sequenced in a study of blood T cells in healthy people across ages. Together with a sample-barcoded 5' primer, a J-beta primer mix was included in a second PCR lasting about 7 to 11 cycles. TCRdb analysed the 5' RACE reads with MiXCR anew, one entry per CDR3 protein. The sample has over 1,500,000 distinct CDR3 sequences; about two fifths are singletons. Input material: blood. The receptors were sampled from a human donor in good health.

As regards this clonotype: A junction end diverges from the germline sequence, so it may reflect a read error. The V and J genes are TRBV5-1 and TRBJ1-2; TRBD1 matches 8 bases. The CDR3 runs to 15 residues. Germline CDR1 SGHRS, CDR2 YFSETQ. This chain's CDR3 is CASSLAGTGSYGYTF. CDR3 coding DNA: TGTGCCAGCAGCTTAGCCGGGACAGGATCCTATGGCTACACCTTC.

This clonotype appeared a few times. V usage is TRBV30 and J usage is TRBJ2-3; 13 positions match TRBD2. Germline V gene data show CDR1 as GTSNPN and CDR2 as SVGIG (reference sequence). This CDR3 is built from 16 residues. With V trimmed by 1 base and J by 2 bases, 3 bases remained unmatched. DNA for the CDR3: TGTGCCTGGAGTGAGGGACTAGCGGGGCACACAGATACGCAGTATTTT. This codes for CAWSEGLAGHTDTQYF.

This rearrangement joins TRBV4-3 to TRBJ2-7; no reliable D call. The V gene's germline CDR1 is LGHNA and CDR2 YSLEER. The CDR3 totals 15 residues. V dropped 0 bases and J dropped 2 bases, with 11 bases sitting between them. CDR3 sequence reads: CASSQDPRSTYEQYF. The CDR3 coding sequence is TGCGCCAGCAGCCAAGATCCCCGGAGCACCTACGAGCAGTACTTC.

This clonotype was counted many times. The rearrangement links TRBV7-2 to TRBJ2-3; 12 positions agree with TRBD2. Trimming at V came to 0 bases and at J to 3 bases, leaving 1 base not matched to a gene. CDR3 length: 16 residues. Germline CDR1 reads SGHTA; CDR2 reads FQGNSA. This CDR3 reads CASSLALAGGTDTQYF. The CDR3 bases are TGTGCCAGCAGCTTAGCGCTAGCGGGGGGGACAGATACGCAGTATTTT.